Shown below are 18 T cell receptor beta chains from a single sample sequenced in a study of cytomegalovirus exposure and HLA in healthy donors. The study ran its PCR with 60 Vbeta and 13 Jbeta primers. Repertoires were generated with immunoSEQ multiplex PCR, while TCRdb's copy carries only in-frame clones and drops some. Of 160,000 or so clones in the sample, about 78% were seen once. Sequencing was done on a sample of PBMCs. All receptors derive from a man aged 55 to 70 in good health and CMV-seronegative.

The rearrangement uses TRBV14 and TRBJ2-7, with TRBD1 matching over 12 bases. The CDR3 contains 15 residues. Unmatched junction bases numbered 7, after V lost 5 bases and J lost 5 bases. Germline CDR1 SGHDN, CDR2 FVKESK. CDR3 sequence: CASSERDRGLDEQYF. The CDR3 nucleotides are TGTGCCAGCAGCGAACGGGACAGGGGGCTCGACGAGCAGTACTTC.

The chain links TRBV29-1 to TRBJ1-1; D is undetermined. There are 13 residues in the CDR3. Germline values: CDR1 SQVTM, CDR2 ANQGSEA. Trimming removed 4 bases from V and 6 bases from J, with 15 bases in between. CDR3 nucleotide sequence: TGCAGCGTTGTCCCCCTAATCACCGCTGAAGCTTTCTTT. Translated: CSVVPLITAEAFF.

Turning to this clone: Other DNA sequences in the same sample also yield this CDR3. The chain uses TRBV19 and TRBJ1-1; 10 bases are a match to TRBD1. Losses at the gene ends were 11 bases for V and 4 bases for J; bases not matched to a gene: 10. Per germline, CDR1 LNHDA and CDR2 SQIVND (reference sequence). The CDR3 is 14 residues long. The CDR3 is CASSGTGEGTEAFF. As DNA, the CDR3 is TGTGCCTCCTCCGGGACAGGGGAGGGCACTGAAGCTTTCTTT.

The chain joins TRBV7-9 to TRBJ2-3, with a possible D match to TRBD1 (8 bases). Germline CDR1 and CDR2: SEHNR and FQNEAQ (reference sequence). Trimming removed 5 bases at V and 6 bases at J, with 12 bases between. This CDR3 region has 13 residues. CDR3 in amino acids: CASSPQGGDTQYF. The DNA for the CDR3 is TGTGCCAGCAGCCCACAGGGGGGGGATACGCAGTATTTT.

As to this clone: An end of the junction differs from the germline gene, which may be a read error. The V call is TRBV25-1, the J call TRBJ1-2; D is uncertain. Germline CDR1 and CDR2: MGHDK and SYGVNS. This CDR3 spans 14 amino acids. CDR3 nucleotide sequence: TGTGCCAGCAGTGTTTTCAATCGTGACTACGGCTACACCTTC. Protein sequence: CASSVFNRDYGYTF.

The chain recombines TRBV7-9 with TRBJ1-4; a weak D match, TRBD1 (6 bases). V was cut by 3 bases and J by 8 bases, with 10 bases left in between. The CDR3 totals 13 residues. Germline V CDR1 and CDR2: SEHNR, FQNEAQ (reference sequence). CDR3: CASSLATGEKLFF. CDR3 coding DNA: TGTGCCAGCAGCTTGGCTACAGGGGAAAAACTGTTTTTT.

V is TRBV7-9 and J is TRBJ2-7; 7 bases match TRBD1. V lost 8 bases and J lost 2; bases outside the gene matches: 6. Germline V gene lookup returns CDR1 SEHNR and CDR2 FQNEAQ (reference sequence). CDR3 length: 13 amino acids. CDR3 residues: CASRQGSTYEQYF. DNA of the CDR3: TGTGCCAGCCGACAGGGATCTACCTACGAGCAGTACTTC.

In regard to this clone: The junction departs from germline at one end; a sequencing error may be responsible. The V gene is TRBV19, the J gene TRBJ1-5, with D unresolved. Looked up from germline, CDR1 is LNHDA and CDR2 is SQIVND (reference sequence). CDR3 size: 13 residues. CDR3 nucleotide sequence: TGTGCCAGTAGTTCCGGGAAAGATCAGCCCCAGAATTTT. This codes for CASSSGKDQPQNF. The full variable domain, rest sourced from reference TRBV19 and TRBJ1-5, is DGGITQSPKYLFRKEGQNVTLSCEQNLNHDAMYWYRQDPGQGLRLIYYSQIVNDFQKGDIAEGYSVSREKKESFPLTVTSAQKNPTAFYLCASSSGKDQPQNFGDGTRLSIL.

This chain links TRBV9 with TRBJ2-5; 7 bases match TRBD2. This CDR3 has 16 amino acids. The germline gives CDR1 SGDLS, CDR2 YYNGEE. V shed 7 bases and J 4 bases; nucleotides not matched to a gene: 16. The CDR3: CASGGNLGGMRETQYF. The CDR3 region has the DNA TGTGCCAGCGGTGGGAATCTCGGGGGGATGCGAGAGACCCAGTACTTC. The full variable domain, rest sourced from reference TRBV9 and TRBJ2-5, is DSGVTQTPKHLITATGQRVTLRCSPRSGDLSVYWYQQSLDQGLQFLIQYYNGEERAKGNILERFSAQQFPDLHSELNLSSLELGDSALYFCASGGNLGGMRETQYFGPGTRLLVL.

Comments on this clone: At one end, the junction sequence differs from germline, possibly due to a read error. This chain links TRBV12-5 with TRBJ1-5; D is unresolved. The CDR3 contains 14 residues. Germline loops: CDR1 LGHNT, CDR2 FRNRAP. DNA of the CDR3: TGTGCTAGTGGTTTGACGAACAGCAATCAGCCCCAGAATTTT. It encodes CASGLTNSNQPQNF.

A word on this clone: Other DNA variants within this sample encode the same CDR3. The rearrangement uses TRBV30 and TRBJ2-7, with TRBD1 as a possible D gene (6 bases). The germline V gene has CDR1 GTSNPN and CDR2 SVGIG (reference sequence). The CDR3 is 12 residues long. V lost 4 bases and J 2 bases, leaving 9 bases between the germline ends. In DNA, the CDR3 is TGTGCCTGGAAACAGGGAACCTACGAGCAGTACTTC. Its translation is CAWKQGTYEQYF.

The rearrangement uses TRBV19 and TRBJ1-4; tentatively, D is TRBD1 (6 bases). Germline values: CDR1 LNHDA, CDR2 SQIVND (reference sequence). The CDR3 is made up of 16 amino acids. V lost 3 bases and J 8 bases, leaving 19 bases between the germline ends. This chain's CDR3 is CASSIVADRSAEKLFF. In DNA, the CDR3 is TGTGCCAGTAGTATTGTGGCCGACAGGTCGGCCGAAAAACTGTTTTTT.

The chain employs TRBV5-1 and TRBJ2-5, with 13 bases matching TRBD2. The V gene end was trimmed by 2 bases and the J gene end by 4 bases; junction bases not matched to a gene: 5. Germline V gives CDR1 SGHRS, CDR2 YFSETQ. This CDR3 contains 16 residues. The CDR3 DNA follows: TGCGCCAGCAGCTTACGGACTAGCGGGAGCGGAGAGACCCAGTACTTC. Translated: CASSLRTSGSGETQYF.

In regard to this clone: The junction shows a germline mismatch at one end, possibly a read error. Here the CDR3 DNA reads TGTGCCAGCTCACCACAGGGGGCGAGCAATCAGCCCCAGAATTTT. Translated: CASSPQGASNQPQNF. The chain employs TRBV18 and TRBJ1-5; 7 nucleotides match TRBD1. CDR1 KGHSH and CDR2 LQKENI come from the germline V gene. This CDR3 has 15 residues.

Note on this clone: The junction shows a germline mismatch at one end, possibly a read error. This chain joins TRBV5-4 and TRBJ2-1; 8 bases fit TRBD1. In germline, CDR1 is SGHNT, CDR2 YYREEE (reference sequence). There are 13 residues in the CDR3. Written as DNA, the CDR3 is TGTGCCAGTTCGTCGTACTTTATGGACAGGGTCGTCTTC. Its protein product is CASSSYFMDRVVF.

The chain carries TRBV7-8 and TRBJ2-5; D ambiguous. CDR3 length equals 15 residues. From germline, CDR1 is SGHVS and CDR2 FQNEAQ. Trimming left V 0 bases short and J 7 bases short, with 15 bases between. The CDR3 DNA sequence: TGTGCCAGCAGCTTAGCGGGTGCGGCGGTGGGGACCCAGTACTTC. This translates into CASSLAGAAVGTQYF.

The rearrangement joins TRBV6-1 to TRBJ2-7; 10 bases line up with TRBD1. V dropped 3 bases and J dropped 4; count of bases not matched to a gene: 9. Germline CDR1 reads MNHNS; CDR2 reads SASEGT. This CDR3 has 16 residues. The CDR3: CASSDGRTGGGYEQYF. In DNA, the CDR3 is TGTGCCAGCAGTGACGGGAGGACAGGGGGTGGGTACGAGCAGTACTTC.

This rearrangement joins TRBV15 to TRBJ1-1; 8 positions match TRBD1. Losses at the gene ends were 0 bases for V and 5 bases for J; bases not matched to a gene: 8. The CDR3 has 16 residues. Germline V gene data show CDR1 as LNHNV and CDR2 as YYDKDF (reference sequence). CDR3 residues: CATSRDRTGLRTEAFF. The CDR3, as DNA: TGTGCCACCAGCAGAGACCGGACAGGGCTGAGGACTGAAGCTTTCTTT.